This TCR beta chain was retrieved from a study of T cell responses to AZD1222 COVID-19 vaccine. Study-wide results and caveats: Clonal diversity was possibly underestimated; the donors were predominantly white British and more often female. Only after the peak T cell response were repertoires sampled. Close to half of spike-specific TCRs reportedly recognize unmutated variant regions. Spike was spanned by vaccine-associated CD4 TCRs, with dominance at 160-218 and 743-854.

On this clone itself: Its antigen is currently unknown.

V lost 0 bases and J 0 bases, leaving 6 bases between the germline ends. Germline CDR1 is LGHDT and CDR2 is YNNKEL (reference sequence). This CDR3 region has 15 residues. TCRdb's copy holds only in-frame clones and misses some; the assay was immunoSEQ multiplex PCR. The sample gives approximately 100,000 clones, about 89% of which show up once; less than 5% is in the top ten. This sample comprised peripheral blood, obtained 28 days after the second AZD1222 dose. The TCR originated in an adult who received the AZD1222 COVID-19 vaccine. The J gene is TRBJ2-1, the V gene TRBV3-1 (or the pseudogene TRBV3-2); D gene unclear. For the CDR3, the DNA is TGTGCCAGCAGCCAAGATGCCGGCTCCTACAATGAGCAGTTCTTC. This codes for CASSQDAGSYNEQFF.